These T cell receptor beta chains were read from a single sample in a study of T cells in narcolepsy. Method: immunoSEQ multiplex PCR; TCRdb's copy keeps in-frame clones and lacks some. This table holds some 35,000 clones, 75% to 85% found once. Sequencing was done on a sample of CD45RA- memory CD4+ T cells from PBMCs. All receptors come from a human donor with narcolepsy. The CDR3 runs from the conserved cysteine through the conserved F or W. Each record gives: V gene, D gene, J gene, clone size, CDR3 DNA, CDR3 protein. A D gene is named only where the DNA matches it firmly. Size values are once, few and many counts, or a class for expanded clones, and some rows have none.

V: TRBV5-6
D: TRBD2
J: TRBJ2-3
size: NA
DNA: TGTGCCAGCAGCTCTAGCGGGGGCGCAGATACGCAGTATTTT
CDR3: CASSSSGGADTQYF

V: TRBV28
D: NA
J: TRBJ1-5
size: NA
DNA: TGTGCCAGCAGACAGGGAAATAGCAATCAGCCCCAGCATTTT
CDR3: CASRQGNSNQPQHF

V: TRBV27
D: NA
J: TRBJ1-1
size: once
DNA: TGTGCCAGCAGTTATCGCCTGAACACTGAAGCTTTCTTT
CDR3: CASSYRLNTEAFF

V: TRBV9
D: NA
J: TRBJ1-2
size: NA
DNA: TGTGCCAGCAGCCTAGGGGGGGCGTTGGACTATGGCTACACCTTC
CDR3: CASSLGGALDYGYTF

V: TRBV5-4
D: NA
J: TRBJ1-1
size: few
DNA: TGTGCCAGCAGCTTAAACCGGCGCGGGGCCAACACTGAAGCTTTCTTT
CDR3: CASSLNRRGANTEAFF

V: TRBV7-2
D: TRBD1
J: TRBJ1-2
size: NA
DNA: TGTGCCAGCAGCTTAAAAATGGGACAGCCCTCTAACTATGGCTACACCTTC
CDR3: CASSLKMGQPSNYGYTF

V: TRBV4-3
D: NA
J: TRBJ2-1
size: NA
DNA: TGCGCCAGCAGCCAAGAAAGGAAGGTGCTAACCTACAATGAGCAGTTCTTC
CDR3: CASSQERKVLTYNEQFF

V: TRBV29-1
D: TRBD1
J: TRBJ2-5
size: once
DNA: TGCAGCGTTGGGGATAGGGGGCGAAACCAGTACTTC
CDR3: CSVGDRGRNQYF

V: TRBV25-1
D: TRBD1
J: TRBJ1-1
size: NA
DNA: TGTGCCAGCAGTGACTCCAACAGGGGAAGAGCTTTCTTT
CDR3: CASSDSNRGRAFF

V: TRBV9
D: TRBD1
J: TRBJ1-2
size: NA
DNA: TGTGCCAGAATGCGTTGGGGACAGGGAAATGGCTACACCTTC
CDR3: CARMRWGQGNGYTF

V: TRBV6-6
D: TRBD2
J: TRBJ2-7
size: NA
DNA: TGTGCCAGCTGCAAGACTAGCGGGAGTTCCTACGAGCAGTACTTC
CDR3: CASCKTSGSSYEQYF

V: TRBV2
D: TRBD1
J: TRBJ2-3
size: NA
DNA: TGTGCCAGCAGTGTAGAGGGACAGCCTCAGGATACGCAGTATTTT
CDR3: CASSVEGQPQDTQYF

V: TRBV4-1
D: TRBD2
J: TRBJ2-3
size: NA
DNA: TGCGCCAGCAGCCGCCGAAGAACTAGCGGGTTCACAGATACGCAGTATTTT
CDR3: CASSRRRTSGFTDTQYF

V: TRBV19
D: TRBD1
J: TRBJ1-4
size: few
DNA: TGTGCCAGCCAGAGGACAGGCCAATTGAATGAAAAACTGTTTTTT
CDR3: CASQRTGQLNEKLFF

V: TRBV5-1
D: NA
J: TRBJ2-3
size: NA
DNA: TGCGCCAGCGGGGCAGGGAAGGAATATTTT
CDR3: CASGAGKEYF

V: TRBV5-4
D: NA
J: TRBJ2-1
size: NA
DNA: TGTGCCAGCAGCTTGGTGGGGGGTAATGAGCAGTTCTTC
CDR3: CASSLVGGNEQFF

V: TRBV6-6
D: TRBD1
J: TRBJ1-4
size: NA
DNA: TGTGCCAGCAGTGCGGACAGGGGGGCTGAAAAACTGTTTTTT
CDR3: CASSADRGAEKLFF

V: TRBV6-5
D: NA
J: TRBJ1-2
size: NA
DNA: TGTGCCAGCAGCCGAACCACTGGGGCGCGTGGCTACACCTTC
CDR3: CASSRTTGARGYTF

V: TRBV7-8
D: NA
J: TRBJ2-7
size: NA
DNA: TGTGCCAGCAGCTCGCGCGATGGGGGTGTGGAGCAGTACTTC
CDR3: CASSSRDGGVEQYF

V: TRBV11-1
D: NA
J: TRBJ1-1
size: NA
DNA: TGTGCCAGCAGTCGGGACCTAGTGAACACTGAAGCTTTCTTT
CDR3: CASSRDLVNTEAFF

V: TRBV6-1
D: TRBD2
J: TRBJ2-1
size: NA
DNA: TGTGCCAGCAGTGAAGTCCCGACTAGCGGGAGTCTTGGTGAGCAGTTCTTC
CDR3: CASSEVPTSGSLGEQFF

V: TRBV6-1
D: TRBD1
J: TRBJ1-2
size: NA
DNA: TGTGCCAGCAGGGTCGACAGGGGCTATGGCTACACCTTC
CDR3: CASRVDRGYGYTF

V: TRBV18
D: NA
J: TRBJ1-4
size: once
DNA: TGTGCCAGCTCACCACCTTCCGCAGAGTTTGCTAATGAAAAACTGTTTTTT
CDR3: CASSPPSAEFANEKLFF

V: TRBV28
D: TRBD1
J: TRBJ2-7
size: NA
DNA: TGTGCCAGCAGCCCGGACAGGGTAAGCTACGAGCAGTACTTC
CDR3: CASSPDRVSYEQYF

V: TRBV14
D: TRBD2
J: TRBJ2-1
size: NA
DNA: TGTGCCAGCAGCTCCCAATTCGGACTAGCGATCCCTGAGCAGTTCTTC
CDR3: CASSSQFGLAIPEQFF

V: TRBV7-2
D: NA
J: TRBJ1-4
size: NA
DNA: TGTGCCAGCAGCTTAGTGGAGAGTGAAAAACTGTTTTTT
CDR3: CASSLVESEKLFF

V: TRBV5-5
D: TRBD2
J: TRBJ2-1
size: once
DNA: TGTGCCAGCAGCAGGACTAGCGGCTACAATGAGCAGTTCTTC
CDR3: CASSRTSGYNEQFF

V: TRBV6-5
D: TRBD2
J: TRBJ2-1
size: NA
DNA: TGTGCCAGCAGGAAAATGGCGGGGGGCCTGTTCTTC
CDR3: CASRKMAGGLFF

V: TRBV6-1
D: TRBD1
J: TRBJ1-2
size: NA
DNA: TGTGCCAGCAGTCCCTGGGACAGGGAGTCGGTAGGCTACACCTTC
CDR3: CASSPWDRESVGYTF

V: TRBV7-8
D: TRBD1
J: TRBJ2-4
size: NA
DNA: TGTGCCAGCAGCGTCCGCAATACAGGGGGGGCCAAAAACATTCAGTACTTC
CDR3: CASSVRNTGGAKNIQYF

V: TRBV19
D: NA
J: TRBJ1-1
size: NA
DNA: TGTGCCAGTAGTATTTTGGGGGCGAACTGGGACACTGAAGCCTTCTTT
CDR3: CASSILGANWDTEAFF

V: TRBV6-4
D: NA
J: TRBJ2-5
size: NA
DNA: TGTGCCAGCAGTGACTCAGGCCTCCCGGGGGAGACCCAGTACTTC
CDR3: CASSDSGLPGETQYF

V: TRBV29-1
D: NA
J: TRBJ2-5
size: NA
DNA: TGCAGCTTATTATCGGAGGGGGCCGGGTTTGGAGAGACCCAGTACTTC
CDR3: CSLLSEGAGFGETQYF

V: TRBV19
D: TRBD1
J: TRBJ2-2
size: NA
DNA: TGTGCCAGTACCCTTCAGGGGGCGCGAACCGGGGAGCTGTTTTTT
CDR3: CASTLQGARTGELFF

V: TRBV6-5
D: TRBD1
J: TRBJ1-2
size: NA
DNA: TGTGCCAGCGAAATGGGGACAGCCAACTATGGCTACACCTTC
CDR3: CASEMGTANYGYTF

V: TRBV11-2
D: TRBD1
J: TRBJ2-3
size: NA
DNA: TGTGCCAGCAGCCGAGGACAGGGCTTCACAGATACGCAGTATTTT
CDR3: CASSRGQGFTDTQYF

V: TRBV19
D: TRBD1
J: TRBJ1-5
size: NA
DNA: TGTGCCAGCCTGAACAGGGGGCTCAATCAGCCCCAGCATTTT
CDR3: CASLNRGLNQPQHF

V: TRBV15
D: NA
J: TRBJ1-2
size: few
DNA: TGTGCCACCAGCTCCCGTTTCGCAGGGTTAGATGGCTACACCTTC
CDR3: CATSSRFAGLDGYTF

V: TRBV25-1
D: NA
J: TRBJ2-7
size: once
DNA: TGTGCCAGCAGTGAATTACCGGGAGCAGGCCACGAGCAGTACTTC
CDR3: CASSELPGAGHEQYF

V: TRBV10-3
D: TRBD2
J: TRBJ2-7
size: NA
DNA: TGTGCCATCAGTCCTAATAGCGGGAGGGGTTCCTACGAGCAGTACTTC
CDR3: CAISPNSGRGSYEQYF

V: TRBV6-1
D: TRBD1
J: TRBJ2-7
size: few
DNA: TGTGCCAGCAGGGGACCGGGACAGGGGGGCTACGAGCAGTACTTC
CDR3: CASRGPGQGGYEQYF

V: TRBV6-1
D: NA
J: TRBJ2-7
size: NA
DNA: TGTGCCAGCAGTGAAGCGCTAGGGGGGGGCTCCTACGAGCAGTACTTC
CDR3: CASSEALGGGSYEQYF

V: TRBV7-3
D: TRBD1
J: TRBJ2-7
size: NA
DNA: TGTGCCAGCAGCTCGAAACAGGGGATAGACTACGAGCAGTACTTC
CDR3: CASSSKQGIDYEQYF

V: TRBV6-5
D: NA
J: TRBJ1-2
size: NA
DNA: TGTGCCAGCAGTTCCCCGGGGGAGAGTGGCTACACCTTC
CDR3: CASSSPGESGYTF

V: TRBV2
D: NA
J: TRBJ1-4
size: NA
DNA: TGTGCCAGCAGTGAAAGTGCGACAACTAATGAAAAACTGTTTTTT
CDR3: CASSESATTNEKLFF

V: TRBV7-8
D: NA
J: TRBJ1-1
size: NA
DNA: TGTGCCAGCAGCTTACCGGGGGGCGTAACGAACACTGAAGCTTTCTTT
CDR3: CASSLPGGVTNTEAFF

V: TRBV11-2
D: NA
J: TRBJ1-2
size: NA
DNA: TGTGCCAGCAGCTTAGATATGTCAAGGCGCTACACCTTC
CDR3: CASSLDMSRRYTF